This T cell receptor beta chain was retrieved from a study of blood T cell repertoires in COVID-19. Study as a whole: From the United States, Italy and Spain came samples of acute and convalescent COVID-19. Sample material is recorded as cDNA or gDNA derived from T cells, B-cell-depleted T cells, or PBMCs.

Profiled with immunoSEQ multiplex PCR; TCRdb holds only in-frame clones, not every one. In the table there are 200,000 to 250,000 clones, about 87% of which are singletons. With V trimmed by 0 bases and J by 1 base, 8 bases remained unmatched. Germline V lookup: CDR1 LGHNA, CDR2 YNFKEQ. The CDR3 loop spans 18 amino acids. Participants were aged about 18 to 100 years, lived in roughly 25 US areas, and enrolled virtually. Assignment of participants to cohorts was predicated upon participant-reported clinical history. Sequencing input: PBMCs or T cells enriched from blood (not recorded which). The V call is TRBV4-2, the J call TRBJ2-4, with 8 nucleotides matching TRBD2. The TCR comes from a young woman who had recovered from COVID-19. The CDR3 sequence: CASSQDYPGGRAKNIQYF. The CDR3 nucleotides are TGTGCCAGCAGCCAAGATTATCCGGGGGGGCGTGCCAAAAACATTCAGTACTTC.